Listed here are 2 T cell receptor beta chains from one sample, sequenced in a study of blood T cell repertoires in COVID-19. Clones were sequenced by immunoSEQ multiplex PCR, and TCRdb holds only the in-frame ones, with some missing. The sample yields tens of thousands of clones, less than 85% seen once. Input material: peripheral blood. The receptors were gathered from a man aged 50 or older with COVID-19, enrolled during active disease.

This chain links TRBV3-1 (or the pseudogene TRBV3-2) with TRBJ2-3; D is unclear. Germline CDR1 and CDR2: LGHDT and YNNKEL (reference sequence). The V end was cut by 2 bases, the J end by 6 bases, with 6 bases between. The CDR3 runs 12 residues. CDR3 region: CASSQTTDTQYF. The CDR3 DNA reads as TGTGCCAGCAGCCAAACCACTGATACGCAGTATTTT.

CDR3 DNA: TGCGCCAGCAGCCAACCTATAGCGGGGTTAGCCAAAAACATTCAGTACTTC. Translated, it gives CASSQPIAGLAKNIQYF. The chain recombines TRBV4-1 with TRBJ2-4; 8 bases match TRBD2. The CDR3 has 17 residues. The germline CDR1 and CDR2 sequences are MGHRA and YSYEKL. J lost 0 bases, V lost 2 bases, and 6 bases had no gene match.